Listed below are T cell receptor beta chains from one sample, sequenced in a study of glioma-infiltrating T cells. MiXCR, applied by TCRdb to the multiplex PCR reads, yields one record per CDR3 protein. The sample gives 85,000 to 110,000 distinct CDR3 sequences, approximately 28% of which show up once; about 40% is in the top ten. Sequencing was carried out using glioma tissue, nonneoplastic brain tissue, or PBMCs (not recorded which). All receptors come from a human donor with low-grade glioma or glioblastoma, undergoing nonglioma brain surgery, or in good health (not recorded which). Both conserved end residues are part of each CDR3. Fields, in order: J gene, D gene, CDR3 length, clone size, V gene, CDR3 DNA, CDR3 protein. A D gene is named only where the DNA matches it firmly. The size field is filled for only some rows; it gives once, few, many or a size class.

TRBJ1-5	-	14	many	TRBV3-1	TGTGCCAGCAGCCGGGAAGGGGTAGAGCAGCCCCAGCATTTT	CASSREGVEQPQHF
TRBJ2-1	TRBD2	14	-	TRBV10-2	TGCGCCAGCAAACTAGCGGGGGACTACAATGAGCAGTTCTTC	CASKLAGDYNEQFF
TRBJ1-2	-	12	many	TRBV25-1	TGTGCTAGCCACCTTTGGAACTATGGCTACACCTTC	CASHLWNYGYTF
TRBJ2-2	-	14	many	TRBV20-1	TGCAGTGCTCGACGGGAAGCGAACACCGGGGAGCTGTTTTTT	CSARREANTGELFF
TRBJ1-3	TRBD1	16	few	TRBV16	TGTGCCAGCAGCCGGGCGAGACCGGGACAGGGAAACACCATATATTTT	CASSRARPGQGNTIYF
TRBJ1-1	TRBD1	14	-	TRBV18	TGTGCCAGCTCACCTCCGACAGGGGAGACTGAAGCTTTCTTT	CASSPPTGETEAFF
TRBJ1-2	TRBD1	12	-	TRBV25-1	TGTGCCAGCAGTGCATTAGGGGGCGGATACACCTTC	CASSALGGGYTF
TRBJ2-2	TRBD2	17	-	TRBV5-6	TGTGCCAGCAGCCTGCTCGGGAGGGGAAAGATGACCGGGGAGCTGTTTTTT	CASSLLGRGKMTGELFF
TRBJ1-4	TRBD1	14	many	TRBV27	TGTGCCAGCAGCCTGGACAGGCTAGATGAAAAACTGTTTTTT	CASSLDRLDEKLFF
TRBJ1-1	TRBD1	15	many	TRBV6-6	TGTGCCAGCAGTTACTCTGGACAGGGAAGCACTGAAGCTTTCTTT	CASSYSGQGSTEAFF
TRBJ1-5	-	14	-	TRBV18	TGTGCCAGCTCATTAGCCAAACAGGCGGTTCCCCAGCATTTT	CASSLAKQAVPQHF
TRBJ1-6	-	14	-	TRBV7-2	TGTGCCAGCAGTTCCCATCAGGGGCGATCACCCCTCCGCTTT	CASSSHQGRSPLRF
TRBJ1-6	-	15	many	TRBV20-1	TGCAGTGCTAGAGAAAGAGGACTCGTCAATTCACCCCTCCACTTT	CSARERGLVNSPLHF
TRBJ1-2	-	14	few	TRBV29-1	TGCAGCGTTGACCCTGGAGGGACGAACTATGGCTACACCTTC	CSVDPGGTNYGYTF
TRBJ2-3	TRBD2	14	many	TRBV6-1	TGTGCCAGCAGTTTAGCGGGCCTAGGGGATACGCAGTATTTT	CASSLAGLGDTQYF
TRBJ1-4	-	15	-	TRBV7-2	TGTGCCAGCAGCTCCCTGATAGCAACTAATGAAAAACTGTTTTTT	CASSSLIATNEKLFF
TRBJ2-7	TRBD1	13	many	TRBV18	TGTGCCAGCTCACGGACAGGGGGCTACGAGCAGTACTTC	CASSRTGGYEQYF
TRBJ2-7	-	16	many	TRBV6-1	TGTGCCAGCACTCCTTTGACCGGGGGGCTCACCTACGAGCAGTACTTC	CASTPLTGGLTYEQYF
TRBJ1-2	-	16	many	TRBV20-1	TGCAGTGCAAACTTTCAAGCAGGGGTCCCAAAGGATGGCTACACCTTC	CSANFQAGVPKDGYTF
TRBJ1-3	-	15	-	TRBV20-1	TGCAGTGCTAGTGGGGGGGGAATGCATGGAAACACCATATATTTT	CSASGGGMHGNTIYF
TRBJ2-3	TRBD2	16	many	TRBV6-1	TGTGCCAGCACTCCGAGACTAGCGGGAAGCACAGATACGCAGTATTTT	CASTPRLAGSTDTQYF
TRBJ2-7	-	14	many	TRBV7-9	TGTGCCAGCAGCTTAGCGGTCGGGGCCTACGAGCAGTACTTC	CASSLAVGAYEQYF
TRBJ2-7	-	15	few	TRBV11-1	TGTGCCAGCAGCTTCCCTTCGACAGGCTCCTACGAGCAGTACTTC	CASSFPSTGSYEQYF
TRBJ1-1	-	13	-	TRBV7-3	TGTGCCAGCAGGGACTTTCGGAACACTGAAGCTTTCTTT	CASRDFRNTEAFF
TRBJ2-5	TRBD1	14	few	TRBV12-3/TRBV12-4	TGTGCCAGCAGTTTAGGGACAGGGTCGGAGACCCAGTACTTC	CASSLGTGSETQYF
TRBJ2-3	-	13	many	TRBV7-9	TGTGCCAGCAGCCCTGGACGCACAGATACGCAGTATTTT	CASSPGRTDTQYF
TRBJ1-5	-	13	many	TRBV6-1	TGTGCCAGCAGCCCAGATGGGGGGCAGCCCCAGCATTTT	CASSPDGGQPQHF
TRBJ2-1	TRBD1	13	-	TRBV7-2	TGTGCCAGCAGCTGGGACAGATACAATGAGCAGTTCTTC	CASSWDRYNEQFF
TRBJ2-3	TRBD2	14	many	TRBV19	TGTGCCAGTAGTATACTAGCGGGGACAGATACGCAGTATTTT	CASSILAGTDTQYF
TRBJ2-1	TRBD1	15	few	TRBV11-3	TGTGCCAGCAGCTTAGAGGACAGGGGTAAAAATGAGCAGTTCTTC	CASSLEDRGKNEQFF
TRBJ2-5	-	15	many	TRBV6-1	TGTGCCAGCAGGCGCACAGGGCGTGGGCGGGAGACCCAGTACTTC	CASRRTGRGRETQYF
TRBJ1-5	TRBD1	14	-	TRBV12-3/TRBV12-4	TGTGCCAGCAGCCCGGGACAGGGGTTAAGGCCCCAGCATTTT	CASSPGQGLRPQHF
TRBJ1-1	-	14	-	TRBV7-2	TGTGCCAGCAGCTTAGCGTACATAAACACTGAAGCTTTCTTT	CASSLAYINTEAFF
TRBJ2-3	TRBD2	15	-	TRBV20-1	TGCAGTGCTAGAGATCTTAGCGGGGGCCCAGATACGCAGTATTTT	CSARDLSGGPDTQYF
TRBJ1-2	TRBD1	15	many	TRBV20-1	TGCAGTGCTAGAGATCTGGACAGGGGGAGCTATGGCTACACCTTC	CSARDLDRGSYGYTF
TRBJ2-7	TRBD1	13	few	TRBV19	TGTGCCAGTAGTATGGTACAGGGGTACGAGCAGTACTTC	CASSMVQGYEQYF
TRBJ2-7	TRBD2	14	many	TRBV6-1	TGTGCCAGCAGACTAGCGGGGGACTCCTACGAGCAGTACTTC	CASRLAGDSYEQYF
TRBJ2-5	-	13	-	TRBV5-1	TGCGCCAGCAGCTTGGGTTATGGAGAGACCCAGTACTTC	CASSLGYGETQYF
TRBJ1-5	TRBD1	17	-	TRBV9	TGTGCCAGCAGCGGGGGGACAGGGGTCTATAGCAATCAGCCCCAGCATTTT	CASSGGTGVYSNQPQHF
TRBJ2-5	TRBD1	12	many	TRBV6-1	TGTGCCAGCGGGGGACAGCAAGAGACCCAGTACTTC	CASGGQQETQYF
TRBJ2-5	-	14	many	TRBV18	TGTGCCAGCTCACCGGCACTAGGACAAGAGACCCAGTACTTC	CASSPALGQETQYF
TRBJ1-2	-	13	-	TRBV3-1	TGTGCCAGCAGCGGGACACCCAACTATGGCTACACCTTC	CASSGTPNYGYTF
TRBJ1-6	TRBD1	16	few	TRBV12-5	TGTGCTAGTGGTGAGGGGACAGGCAGCCCTAATTCACCCCTCCACTTT	CASGEGTGSPNSPLHF
TRBJ1-6	-	15	few	TRBV7-2	TGTGCCAGCAGCTTATCCTCGGGGGTGAGGTCACCCCTCCACTTT	CASSLSSGVRSPLHF
TRBJ1-2	-	13	-	TRBV7-2	TGTGCCAGCAGCTTATCGGTGGAACAAGGCTACACCTTC	CASSLSVEQGYTF
TRBJ2-3	-	12	many	TRBV20-1	TGCAGTGCTACTAGGGGCACAGATACGCAGTATTTT	CSATRGTDTQYF
TRBJ2-5	-	15	-	TRBV5-1	TGCGCCAGCATCCGGGCGGGCGGGATGGAAGAGACCCAGTACTTC	CASIRAGGMEETQYF
TRBJ2-7	-	15	-	TRBV6-1	TGTGCCAGCAGTGACGTAGCGGAGAGCTCCTACGAGCAGTACTTC	CASSDVAESSYEQYF
TRBJ1-4	-	14	few	TRBV12-3/TRBV12-4	TGTGCCAGCAGTTTGAGAAGGGGAGGTGAAAAACTGTTTTTT	CASSLRRGGEKLFF
TRBJ1-5	-	15	many	TRBV28	TGTGCCAGCAGTGGTGGAGGCAGGGAGGCTCAGCCCCAGCATTTT	CASSGGGREAQPQHF
TRBJ2-1	TRBD1	14	-	TRBV28	TGTGCCAGCAGAGGGCCAGGGGGCAGGGTTGAGCAGTTCTTC	CASRGPGGRVEQFF
TRBJ2-1	-	15	many	TRBV7-2	TGTGCCAGCAGCTTAGCAGTCGGGGCTAACAATGAGCAGTTCTTC	CASSLAVGANNEQFF
TRBJ2-7	-	15	-	TRBV24-1	TGTGCCACCAGTGCGGTCGGAGAAGCACTTTGCGAGCAGTACTTC	CATSAVGEALCEQYF
TRBJ1-6	-	16	many	TRBV6-1	TGTGCCAGCAGTCCTCATTCGGGGGTAATAGGTTCACCCCTCCACTTT	CASSPHSGVIGSPLHF